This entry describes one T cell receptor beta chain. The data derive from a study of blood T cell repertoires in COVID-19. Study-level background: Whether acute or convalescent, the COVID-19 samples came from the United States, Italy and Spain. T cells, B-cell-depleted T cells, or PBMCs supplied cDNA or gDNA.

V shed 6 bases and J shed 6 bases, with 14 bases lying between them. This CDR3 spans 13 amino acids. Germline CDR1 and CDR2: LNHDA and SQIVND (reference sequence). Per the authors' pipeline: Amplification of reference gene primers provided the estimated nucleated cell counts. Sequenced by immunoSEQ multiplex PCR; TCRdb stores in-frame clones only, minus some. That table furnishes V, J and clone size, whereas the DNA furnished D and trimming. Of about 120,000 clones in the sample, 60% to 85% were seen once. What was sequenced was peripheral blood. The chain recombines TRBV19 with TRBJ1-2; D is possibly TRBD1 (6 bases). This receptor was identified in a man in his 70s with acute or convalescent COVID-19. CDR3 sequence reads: CASRDRHVDGYTF. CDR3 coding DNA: TGTGCCAGTAGAGACAGGCACGTTGATGGCTACACCTTC.